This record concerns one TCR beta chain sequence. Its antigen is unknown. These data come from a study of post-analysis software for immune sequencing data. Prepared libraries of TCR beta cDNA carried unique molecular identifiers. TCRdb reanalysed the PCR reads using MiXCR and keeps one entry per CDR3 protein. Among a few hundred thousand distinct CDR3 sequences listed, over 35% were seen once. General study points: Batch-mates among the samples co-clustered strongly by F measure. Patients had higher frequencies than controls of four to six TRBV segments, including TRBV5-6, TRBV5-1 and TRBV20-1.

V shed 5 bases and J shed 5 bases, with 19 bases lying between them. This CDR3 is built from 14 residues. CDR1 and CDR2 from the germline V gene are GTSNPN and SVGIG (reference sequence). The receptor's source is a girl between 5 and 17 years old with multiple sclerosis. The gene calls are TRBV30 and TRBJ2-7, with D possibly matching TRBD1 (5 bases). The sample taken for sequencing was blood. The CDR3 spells CAWDPQAVGNEQYF. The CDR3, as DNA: TGTGCCTGGGACCCACAGGCGGTAGGAAACGAGCAGTACTTC. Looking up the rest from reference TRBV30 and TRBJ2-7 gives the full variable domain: SQTIHQWPATLVQPVGSPLSLECTVEGTSNPNLYWYRQAAGRGLQLLFYSVGIGQISSEVPQNLSASRPQDRQFILSSKKLLLSDSGFYLCAWDPQAVGNEQYFGPGTRLTVT.